These 12 T cell receptor beta chains were sequenced from one sample in a study of T cells in Graves' hyperthyroidism and ophthalmopathy (dated by TCRdb to between 2017 and 2020). The library was prepared using multiplex PCR. TCRdb lists the instrument as Illumina HiSeq 2000. The TCR beta CDR3 regions were amplified from the RNA transcripts. A first-round RT-PCR of the TCR CDR3 used the HTBI primer set with the Qiagen OneStep RT-PCR kit. Starting from the raw public reads, TCRdb applied fastp trimming at Q25, assembled clones with MiXCR and retained in-frame beta chains. Every distinct CDR3 protein forms one entry, paired with its most common genes and DNA. The sample has hundreds of thousands of distinct CDR3 sequences on record, roughly 20% of them singletons. The ten largest clonotypes hold approximately 16% of the sample. Specimen: blood. The receptors come from a woman aged 50 to 60 with Graves' hyperthyroidism that later progressed to Graves' ophthalmopathy.

The rearrangement joins TRBV7-9 to TRBJ1-5; tentative D call: TRBD1 (5 bases). V was shortened by 3 bases and J by 4 bases, with 13 bases between the two germline ends. Germline lookup yields CDR1 SEHNR and CDR2 FQNEAQ (reference sequence). The CDR3 loop spans 15 amino acids. The CDR3 nucleotides read TGTGCCAGCAGCTTTGGAGGGGATGATAATCAGCCCCAGCATTTT. This codes for CASSFGGDDNQPQHF.

This clonotype came up many times. This chain links TRBV6-1 with TRBJ2-3; TRBD2 might be the D (6 bases). Germline assignment: CDR1 MNHNS and CDR2 SASEGT. The CDR3 is 15 amino acids. V gave up 6 bases and J gave up 0 bases, with 13 bases separating them. This CDR3 is CASRDRGSSTDTQYF. DNA of the CDR3: TGTGCCAGCAGGGACCGGGGGTCTAGCACAGATACGCAGTATTTT.

This clonotype came up a few times. The genes are TRBV4-1 and TRBJ1-5; 7 nucleotides match TRBD1. Losses at the gene ends were 3 bases for V and 2 bases for J; bases not matched to a gene: 10. The germline V gene encodes CDR1 MGHRA and CDR2 YSYEKL. The CDR3 sequence is 17 residues long. The DNA for the CDR3 is TGCGCCAGCAGCCATCCAGGGGGAGCCCGGCGCAATCAGCCCCAGCATTTT. This sequence encodes CASSHPGGARRNQPQHF.

This rearrangement joins TRBV20-1 to TRBJ2-7, with 7 bases fitting TRBD2. V lost 2 bases and J lost 4; bases outside the gene matches: 8. The CDR3 loop spans 14 amino acids. The germline gives CDR1 DFQATT, CDR2 SNEGSKA (reference sequence). The CDR3 spells CSARSGVQVYEQYF. DNA for the CDR3: TGCAGTGCTAGAAGCGGGGTCCAAGTATACGAGCAGTACTTC.

On this clonotype: The junction shows a germline mismatch at one end, possibly a read error. The chain couples TRBV5-1 to TRBJ2-7; 7 nucleotides align to TRBD1. This CDR3 region has 14 residues. Germline V CDR1 and CDR2: SGHRS, YFSETQ. The CDR3 coding sequence is TGCGGCAGCAGCGAGCCGGGACAGTCCTACGAGCAGTACTTC. Amino acid sequence: CGSSEPGQSYEQYF.

This clonotype was recorded a few times. The CDR3 is CASSSRSGDSGSYEQYF. CDR3 bases: TGTGCCAGCAGTTCTCGCTCAGGGGACTCGGGTTCCTACGAGCAGTACTTC. The rearrangement uses TRBV12-3 or TRBV12-4 and TRBJ2-7; TRBD1 or TRBD2 may be the D gene (6 bases each). Trimming stripped 4 bases from V and 1 base from J, with 20 bases between. The CDR3 has 17 residues.

The chain recombines TRBV7-6 with TRBJ2-3; the match to TRBD2 covers 9 bases. CDR1 and CDR2 (germline): SGHVS, FNYEAQ. The CDR3 has 17 amino acids. V lost 1 base, J lost 1 base, and 6 bases stayed unmatched. The CDR3 coding sequence is TGTGCCAGCAGCTTAGGAGCGGGGGGATCAGGCACAGATACGCAGTATTTT. Translation gives CASSLGAGGSGTDTQYF.

This clonotype occurred a few times. The V and J genes are TRBV29-1 and TRBJ2-2; D remains unclear. Germline V gene lookup returns CDR1 SQVTM and CDR2 ANQGSEA. Trimming cost V 1 base and J 3 bases, with 12 bases left between them. The CDR3 is 15 residues long. Here the CDR3 DNA reads TGCAGCGTTGAAGCCGGCGTCTCGCACACCGGGGAGCTGTTTTTT. Residues: CSVEAGVSHTGELFF.

The chain links TRBV30 to TRBJ2-5; 15 bases map to TRBD2. V shed 2 bases, J shed 1 base, and the junction held 2 bases outside the gene matches. CDR3 length equals 16 residues. Germline values: CDR1 GTSNPN, CDR2 SVGIG (reference sequence). For the CDR3, the DNA is TGTGCCTGGAGTCCGGGACTAGCGGGGGGCCAAGAGACCCAGTACTTC. It encodes CAWSPGLAGGQETQYF.

This clonotype occurred a few times. V gene TRBV3-1 combines with J gene TRBJ1-3; D gene uncertain. Looked up from germline, CDR1 is LGHDT and CDR2 is YNNKEL (reference sequence). The CDR3 extends over 17 amino acids. V was clipped by 1 base and J by 2 bases, with 15 bases between them. CDR3 coding DNA: TGTGCCAGCAGCCAAGCTCCGCAGGAACTGGCTGGAAACACCATATATTTT. This translates into CASSQAPQELAGNTIYF.

This clonotype was counted many times. The chain uses TRBV30 and TRBJ1-4; 8 nucleotides agree with TRBD1. V shed 1 base, J shed 4 bases, and the junction held 8 bases outside the gene matches. From germline, CDR1 is GTSNPN and CDR2 SVGIG (reference sequence). This CDR3 spans 16 amino acids. The CDR3: CAWSGPRTGHNEKLFF. The CDR3 DNA reads as TGTGCCTGGAGTGGCCCCCGGACAGGGCATAATGAAAAACTGTTTTTT.

The V and J genes are TRBV6-1 and TRBJ1-1, with D possibly matching TRBD1 (5 bases). V lost 5 bases and J lost 1, with 14 bases in between. Germline lookup yields CDR1 MNHNS and CDR2 SASEGT. The CDR3 extends over 15 amino acids. The CDR3 DNA follows: TGTGCCAGCAGTACCAGACAGTTAGGGAACACTGAAGCTTTCTTT. Its protein is CASSTRQLGNTEAFF.